This is a list of T cell receptor beta chains from one sample in a study of T cells after yellow fever vaccination. From the 5' RACE reads, TCRdb called clonotypes with MiXCR, one entry per CDR3 protein. This repertoire shows around 340,000 distinct CDR3 sequences, 9.5% to 15% found once; its top ten account for about 3%. Specimen: CD4+ T cells sorted from PBMCs, collected 15 days after the yellow fever booster vaccination. The receptors originated from a man younger than 35 who received the YFV17D yellow fever vaccine. Each CDR3 is given with its conserved first and last residue. The D gene is left open where the match is weak. Clone size appears in some rows only: once, few, many, or a class for an expanded clone.

j_call clone_size v_call d_call cdr3_nt cdr3_aa
TRBJ2-7 . TRBV20-1 TRBD2 TGCAGTGCTAGTGTCCTAGCGGGGTTCGAGCAGTACTTC CSASVLAGFEQYF
TRBJ2-1 few TRBV28 TRBD1 TGTGCCAGCAAGGACAGGGGAAGCAATGAGCAGTTCTTC CASKDRGSNEQFF
TRBJ1-3 . TRBV10-3 TRBD1 TGTGCCATCAGTGGGACAGGGTCCGGAAACACCATATATTTT CAISGTGSGNTIYF
TRBJ2-3 few TRBV5-1 . TGCGCCAGCAGCTTGGAGGCGGGGTTGAGGATGGATACGCAGTATTTT CASSLEAGLRMDTQYF
TRBJ2-3 many TRBV10-3 . TGTGCCATCAGGGTTGGGCGGAGCACAGATACGCAGTATTTT CAIRVGRSTDTQYF
TRBJ1-2 . TRBV6-5 . TGTGCCAGCAGTTACTCGACACCTAGGCAGGGCTATGGCTACACCTTC CASSYSTPRQGYGYTF
TRBJ2-5 few TRBV24-1 TRBD2 TGTGCCACCAGTGATTCCCAGCGGGGGGAAGGAGAGACCCAGTACTTC CATSDSQRGEGETQYF
TRBJ2-2 few TRBV5-1 . TGCGCCAGCAGCGGAATGGCTAACACCGGGGAGCTGTTTTTT CASSGMANTGELFF
TRBJ2-5 few TRBV20-1 . TGCAGTGCTAGAGATCCGTGGGGGAAAGAGACCCAGTACTTC CSARDPWGKETQYF
TRBJ2-7 . TRBV20-1 . TGCAGTGCGCAACTTTACCGGGACTACGAGCAGTACTTC CSAQLYRDYEQYF
TRBJ1-1 . TRBV7-2 TRBD1 TGTGCCAGCAGCTTTGCTCGGGGGACAGGTGAAGCTTTCTTT CASSFARGTGEAFF
TRBJ2-4 . TRBV7-2 . TGTGCCAGCAGCTTTGCGGCGGGAGCCAAAAACATTCAGTACTTC CASSFAAGAKNIQYF
TRBJ2-5 . TRBV10-3 TRBD2 TGTGCCATCAGTGACCCAGAAGGGACTAGCGGGGGAGAGACCCAGTACTTC CAISDPEGTSGGETQYF
TRBJ2-1 few TRBV20-1 TRBD2 TGCAGTGCTTTACGGGGCGGGGGTCACAATGAGCAGTTCTTC CSALRGGGHNEQFF
TRBJ1-1 few TRBV5-1 . TGCGCCAGCAGCTTGGGACCGGGACGTAGTGAAGCTTTCTTT CASSLGPGRSEAFF
TRBJ2-1 few TRBV7-9 . TGTGCCAGCAGCCCACCCACGGGAAGGGGGTACAATGAGCAGTTCTTC CASSPPTGRGYNEQFF
TRBJ1-6 . TRBV6-5 . TGTGCCAGCAGGAGGGGGATATCCTATAATTCACCCCTCCACTTT CASRRGISYNSPLHF
TRBJ1-1 . TRBV4-1 TRBD1 TGCGCCAGCAGCGGACGGGACAGGGGTTCGTGGGCTTTCTTT CASSGRDRGSWAFF
TRBJ2-1 . TRBV2 . TGTGCCAGCAGGAGGGCGGACCTCTACAATGAGCAGTTCTTC CASRRADLYNEQFF
TRBJ1-1 few TRBV5-1 . TGCGCCAGCAGACCTGCACGGGTCACTGAAGCTTTCTTT CASRPARVTEAFF
TRBJ1-6 few TRBV5-1 TRBD1 TGCGCCAGCAGCACGGGACAGGGTTATTCACCCCTCCACTTT CASSTGQGYSPLHF
TRBJ2-2 . TRBV11-2 . TGTGCCAGCAGCTCAGGGGTTCTGAACACCGGGGAGCTGTTTTTT CASSSGVLNTGELFF
TRBJ2-1 many TRBV3-1 TRBD2 TGTGCCAGCAGCCACCGGGGCGGGAGCTCCTACAATGAGCAGTTCTTC CASSHRGGSSYNEQFF
TRBJ2-3 few TRBV24-1 TRBD2 TGTGCCACCAACCCCGGGACTAGCGGGCTTAGCACAGATACGCAGTATTTT CATNPGTSGLSTDTQYF
TRBJ1-1 few TRBV11-2 . TGTGCCAGCAGCAAGGGGGTGGGAACTGAAGCTTTCTTT CASSKGVGTEAFF
TRBJ2-1 . TRBV2 TRBD2 TGTGCCAGCAGTCTGACTAGCGGGGGGAGCTCCTACAATGAGCAGTTCTTC CASSLTSGGSSYNEQFF
TRBJ1-5 many TRBV7-6 . TGTGCCAGCAGCTTGGGGTTGAATCAGCCCCAGCATTTT CASSLGLNQPQHF
TRBJ1-1 few TRBV6-4 . TGTGCCAGCTCCATCGAACCCGGGAACACTGAAGCTTTCTTT CASSIEPGNTEAFF
TRBJ1-1 few TRBV4-3 . TGCGCCAGCAGCCAAGATTTTAGGGGGGGGAACACTGAAGCTTTCTTT CASSQDFRGGNTEAFF
TRBJ2-5 few TRBV5-4 TRBD1 TGTGCCAGCAGCTTGGGACAGGGTGTCCAAGAGACCCAGTACTTC CASSLGQGVQETQYF
TRBJ2-5 . TRBV12-3/TRBV12-4 . TGTGCCAGCAGTTTAGTCCGGGGCCTGGGGACCCAGTACTTC CASSLVRGLGTQYF
TRBJ2-1 few TRBV7-2 . TGTGCCAGCACCATGTACCGGGAGCAGTTCTTC CASTMYREQFF
TRBJ1-2 . TRBV27 . TGTGCCAGCGGGGGATGGGGCAGAAACTATGGCTACACCTTC CASGGWGRNYGYTF
TRBJ2-3 few TRBV11-3 . TGTGCCAGCAGCTGGAGAGGCACAGATACGCAGTATTTT CASSWRGTDTQYF
TRBJ2-5 few TRBV6-2/TRBV6-3 TRBD2 TGTGCCAGCAGGAGATTTAGCGGGGTCCAAGAGACCCAGTACTTC CASRRFSGVQETQYF
TRBJ2-2 . TRBV5-1 . TGCGCCAGCAGCTTGGGTCTCCTTGGGGAGAACACCGGGGAGCTGTTTTTT CASSLGLLGENTGELFF
TRBJ1-1 many TRBV5-1 . TGCGCCAGCAGCGGAACACAGAACACTGAAGCTTTCTTT CASSGTQNTEAFF
TRBJ1-2 . TRBV7-9 . TGTGCCAGCAGCCCCGGGGAGGGTGGCCTCTATGGCTACACCTTC CASSPGEGGLYGYTF
TRBJ2-1 . TRBV12-3/TRBV12-4 TRBD2 TGTGCCAGCAGGTCCCGGGCATTTTTGGGGAGGGAATATGGTACTGAGCAGTTCTTC CASRSRAFLGREYGTEQFF
TRBJ2-5 . TRBV6-2/TRBV6-3 TRBD1 TGTGCCAGCAGTTACCCAGTAGGACAGGTTCGCGAGACCCAGTACTTC CASSYPVGQVRETQYF
TRBJ1-1 few TRBV18 TRBD1 TGTGCCAGCGCAGCAGGGGGAAGGAGGAACACTGAAGCTTTCTTT CASAAGGRRNTEAFF
TRBJ2-1 . TRBV6-2/TRBV6-3 TRBD2 TGTGCCAGCAGTGTTAGCGGGGGGAGCTCCTACAATGAGCAGTTCTTC CASSVSGGSSYNEQFF